The clone carrying this T cell receptor beta chain has just one count. The sample originates from a study of shared clonotypes between healthy human individuals. This CDR3 is 14 amino acids long. V lost 7 bases and J 0 bases, leaving 12 bases between the germline ends. Germline-derived CDR1 and CDR2 are SEHNR and FQNEAQ (reference sequence). At the deep level, the assay was run. The data were produced by immunoSEQ multiplex PCR, yet TCRdb's version contains in-frame clones alone and is incomplete. The sample lists approximately 2.4 million clones, nearly 97% occurring once. The sequence came from a man younger than 30 in good health. The V gene is TRBV7-9, the J gene TRBJ1-1; tentative D call: TRBD1 (6 bases). Material: naive CD4+ T cells sorted from blood. Noted subset: CD45RA+ positively selected. CDR3 sequence: CASTGQPLNTEAFF. Written as DNA, the CDR3 is TGTGCCAGCACCGGACAGCCTTTGAACACTGAAGCTTTCTTT.